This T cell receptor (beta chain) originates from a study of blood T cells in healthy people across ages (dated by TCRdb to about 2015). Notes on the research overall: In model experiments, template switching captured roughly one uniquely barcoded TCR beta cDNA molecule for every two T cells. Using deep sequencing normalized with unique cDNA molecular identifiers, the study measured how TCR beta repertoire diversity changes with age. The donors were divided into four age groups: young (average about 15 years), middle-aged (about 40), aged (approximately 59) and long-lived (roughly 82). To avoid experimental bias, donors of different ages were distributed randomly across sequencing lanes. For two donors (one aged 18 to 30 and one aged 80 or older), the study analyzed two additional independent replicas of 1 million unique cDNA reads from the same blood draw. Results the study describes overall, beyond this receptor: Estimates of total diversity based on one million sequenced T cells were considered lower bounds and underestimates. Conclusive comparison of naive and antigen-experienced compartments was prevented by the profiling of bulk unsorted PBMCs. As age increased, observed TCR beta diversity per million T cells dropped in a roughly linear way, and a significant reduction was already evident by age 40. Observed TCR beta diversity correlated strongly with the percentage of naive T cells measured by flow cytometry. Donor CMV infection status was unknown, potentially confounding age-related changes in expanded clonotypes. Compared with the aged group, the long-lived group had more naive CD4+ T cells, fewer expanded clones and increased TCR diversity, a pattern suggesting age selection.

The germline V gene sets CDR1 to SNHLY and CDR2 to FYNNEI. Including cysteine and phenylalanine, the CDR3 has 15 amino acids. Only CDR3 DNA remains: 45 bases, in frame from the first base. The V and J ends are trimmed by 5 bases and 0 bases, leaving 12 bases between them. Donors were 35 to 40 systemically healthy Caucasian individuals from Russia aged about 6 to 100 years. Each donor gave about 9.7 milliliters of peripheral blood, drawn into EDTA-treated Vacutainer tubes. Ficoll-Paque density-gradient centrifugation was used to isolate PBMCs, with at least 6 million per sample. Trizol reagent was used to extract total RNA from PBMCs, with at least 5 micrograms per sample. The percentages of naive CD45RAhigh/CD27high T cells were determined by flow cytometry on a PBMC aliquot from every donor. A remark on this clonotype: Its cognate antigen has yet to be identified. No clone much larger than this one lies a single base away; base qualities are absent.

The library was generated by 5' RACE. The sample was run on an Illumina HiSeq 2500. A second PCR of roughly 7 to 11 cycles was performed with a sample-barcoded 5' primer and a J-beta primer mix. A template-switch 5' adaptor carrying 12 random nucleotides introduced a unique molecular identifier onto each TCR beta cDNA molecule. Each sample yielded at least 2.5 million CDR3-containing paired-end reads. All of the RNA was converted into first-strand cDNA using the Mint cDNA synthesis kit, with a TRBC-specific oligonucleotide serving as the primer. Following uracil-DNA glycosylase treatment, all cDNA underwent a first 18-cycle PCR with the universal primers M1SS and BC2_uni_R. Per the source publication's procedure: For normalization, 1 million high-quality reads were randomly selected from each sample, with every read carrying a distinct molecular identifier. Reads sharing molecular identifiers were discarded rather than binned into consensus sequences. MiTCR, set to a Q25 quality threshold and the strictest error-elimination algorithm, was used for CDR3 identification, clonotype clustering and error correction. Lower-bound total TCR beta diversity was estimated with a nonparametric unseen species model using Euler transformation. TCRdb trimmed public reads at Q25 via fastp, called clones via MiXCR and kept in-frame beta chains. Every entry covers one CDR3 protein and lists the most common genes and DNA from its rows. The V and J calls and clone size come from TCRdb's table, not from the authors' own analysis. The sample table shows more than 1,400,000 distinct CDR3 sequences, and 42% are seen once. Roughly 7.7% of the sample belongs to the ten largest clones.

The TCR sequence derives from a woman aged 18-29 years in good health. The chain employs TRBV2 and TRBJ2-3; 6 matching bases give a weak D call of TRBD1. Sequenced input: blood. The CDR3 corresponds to CASSPRDTSTDTQYF. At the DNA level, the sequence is TGTGCCAGCAGTCCTCGGGACACCAGCACAGATACGCAGTATTTT.